This passage covers 9 T cell receptor beta chains from one sample sequenced in a study of blood T cells in healthy people across ages. Next came a second PCR, run for about 7 to 11 cycles, which used a sample-barcoded 5' primer along with a J-beta primer mix. One entry per CDR3 protein, called by TCRdb with MiXCR from the 5' RACE reads. Of about 1.4 million distinct CDR3 sequences listed, 59% are singletons. Material for sequencing was blood. The receptors come from a man between 18 and 35 years old in good health.

The V and J genes are TRBV7-9 and TRBJ1-2, with 9 bases aligning to TRBD1. With V trimmed by 5 bases and J by 6 bases, 7 bases remained unmatched. Germline assignment: CDR1 SEHNR and CDR2 FQNEAQ (reference sequence). The CDR3 totals 14 residues. The CDR3 loop reads CASSVGQGIDGYTF. DNA for the CDR3: TGTGCCAGCAGCGTCGGACAGGGGATCGATGGCTACACCTTC.

V and J are TRBV3-1 and TRBJ2-2, with 11 bases identical to TRBD1. The CDR3 loop spans 16 amino acids. Trimming at V came to 4 bases and at J to 6 bases, leaving 7 bases not matched to a gene. The germline CDR1 and CDR2 sequences are LGHDT and YNNKEL (reference sequence). In DNA form, the CDR3 reads TGTGCCAGCAGCCGACAGGACAGGGGGCTCCCCGGGGAGCTGTTTTTT. It is translated as CASSRQDRGLPGELFF.

This rearrangement joins TRBV12-3 or TRBV12-4 to TRBJ2-3; 11 bases align to TRBD2. This CDR3 is built from 17 residues. V gave up 5 bases and J gave up 6 bases; unmatched junction bases: 13. The CDR3, as DNA: TGTGCCAGCAGTCCCGGCCTAGCGGGAGGCCCATCCGATACGCAGTATTTT. This codes for CASSPGLAGGPSDTQYF.

This chain connects TRBV4-1 to TRBJ1-6; no clear D. The CDR3 sequence is 14 residues long. Germline lookup yields CDR1 MGHRA and CDR2 YSYEKL. The V end was cut by 1 base, the J end by 6 bases, with 7 bases between. The CDR3 here is CASSQAIGNSPLHF. CDR3 in DNA: TGCGCCAGCAGCCAAGCTATCGGTAATTCACCCCTCCACTTT.

The chain couples TRBV7-6 to TRBJ2-7, with 8 positions matching TRBD2. V dropped 5 bases and J dropped 5; count of bases not matched to a gene: 14. This CDR3 has 16 residues. Germline-derived CDR1 and CDR2 are SGHVS and FNYEAQ. As DNA, the CDR3 is TGTGCCAGCAGCCCACCCTCGGGTAGCGGGGTCAACGAGCAGTACTTC. Translating it yields CASSPPSGSGVNEQYF. Supplemented by reference TRBV7-6 and TRBJ2-7, the full variable domain reads GAGVSQSPRYKVTKRGQDVALRCDPISGHVSLYWYRQALGQGPEFLTYFNYEAQQDKSGLPNDRFSAERPEGSISTLTIQRTEQRDSAMYRCASSPPSGSGVNEQYFGPGTRLTVT.

The V call is TRBV27, the J call TRBJ2-1; the D is unclear. The CDR3 covers 8 residues. Trimming took off 9 bases at V and 13 bases at J, with 7 bases between the two ends. Germline loops: CDR1 MNHEY, CDR2 SMNVEV (reference sequence). The CDR3 region is CARSPQFF. The CDR3 bases are TGTGCCAGGTCTCCCCAGTTCTTC.

A remark on this clonotype: Its ends do not fully match the called genes, so a read error is possible. This chain uses TRBV7-2 with TRBJ2-7, with D unclear. The CDR3 covers 13 residues. In germline, CDR1 is SGHTA, CDR2 FQGNSA. DNA for the CDR3: TGTGCCGGCAGCCCGGCTACCTCCTACGAGCAGTACTTC. Protein sequence: CAGSPATSYEQYF.

This rearrangement joins TRBV20-1 to TRBJ1-4; D is uncertain. V gave up 6 bases and J gave up 0 bases, with 8 bases separating them. Germline V gives CDR1 DFQATT, CDR2 SNEGSKA (reference sequence). The CDR3 totals 13 residues. For the CDR3, the DNA is TGCAGTGCCCGGGCGGCAACTAATGAAAAACTGTTTTTT. Protein product: CSARAATNEKLFF.

The gene calls are TRBV7-2 and TRBJ2-1; the match to TRBD1 covers 8 bases. CDR1 and CDR2 from the germline V gene are SGHTA and FQGNSA. J gave up 4 bases and V 5 bases, and 13 bases lay outside the gene matches. The length of the CDR3 is 17 residues. CDR3 residues: CASSAGPGQGTYNEQFF. The CDR3 DNA follows: TGTGCCAGCAGCGCCGGCCCCGGACAGGGCACATACAATGAGCAGTTCTTC.